This TCR beta chain was sequenced for a study of cytomegalovirus exposure and HLA in healthy donors. On this clone: Antigen: not known.

PCR involved 60 Vbeta and 13 Jbeta primers. Assay used: immunoSEQ multiplex PCR; TCRdb lists only in-frame clones, some missing. The sample shows approximately 270,000 clones, 80% of them seen only once. Study-level findings and limits: There were fewer than 200 TCR beta chains listed as cytomegalovirus-associated.

Sequencing was done on a sample of PBMCs. The sequence came from a girl aged 2 to 9 in good health and CMV-seronegative.

CDR3 in amino acids: CAAAGLAKNIQYF. The CDR3 bases are TGTGCCGCCGCGGGCCTCGCCAAAAACATTCAGTACTTC. V is TRBV6-5 and J is TRBJ2-4, with D tentatively TRBD2 (5 bases). Germline V gene lookup returns CDR1 MNHEY and CDR2 SVGAGI. This CDR3 has 13 amino acids. Trimming stripped 11 bases from V and 1 base from J, with 12 bases between.